The present T cell receptor beta chain was sequenced within a study of chemoradiotherapy in HPV16-positive cancers. Over chemoradiotherapy, repertoires were sampled more than once. Germline V lookup: CDR1 SEHNR, CDR2 FQNEAQ (reference sequence). The CDR3 spans 13 residues. V gave up 7 bases and J gave up 3 bases, with 12 bases separating them. As concerns this clone: Antigen unknown.

Study results and limitations: In HPV16-positive patients, HPV-responsive T-cell expansion tracked better recurrence-free survival.

Assay: immunoSEQ multiplex PCR; the TCRdb copy retains only in-frame clones and omits some. The sample includes around 23,000 clones, around nine tenths seen only once; the top ten take just under 6%. The chain employs TRBV7-9 and TRBJ1-1; maybe TRBD1 (5 bases). The sequence was collected from a human donor with HPV-associated anogenital cancer. This sample comprised blood, obtained from a patient who underwent chemoradiotherapy. The CDR3 region is CASTPGGYTEAFF. CDR3 nucleotides: TGTGCCAGCACCCCCGGGGGGTACACTGAAGCTTTCTTT. Variable domain in full (rest from reference TRBV7-9 and TRBJ1-1): DTGVSQNPRHKITKRGQNVTFRCDPISEHNRLYWYRQTLGQGPEFLTYFQNEAQLEKSRLLSDRFSAERPKGSFSTLEIQRTEQGDSAMYLCASTPGGYTEAFFGQGTRLTVV.